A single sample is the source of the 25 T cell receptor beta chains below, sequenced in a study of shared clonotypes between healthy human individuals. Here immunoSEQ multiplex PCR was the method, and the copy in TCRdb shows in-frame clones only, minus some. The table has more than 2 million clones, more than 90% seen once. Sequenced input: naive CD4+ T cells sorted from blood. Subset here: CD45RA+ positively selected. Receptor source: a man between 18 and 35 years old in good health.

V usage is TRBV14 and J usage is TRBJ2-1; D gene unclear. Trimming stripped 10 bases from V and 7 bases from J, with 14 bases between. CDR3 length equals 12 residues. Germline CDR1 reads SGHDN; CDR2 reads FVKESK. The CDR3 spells CATPPGPNEQFF. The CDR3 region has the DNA TGTGCCACCCCTCCGGGTCCTAATGAGCAGTTCTTC.

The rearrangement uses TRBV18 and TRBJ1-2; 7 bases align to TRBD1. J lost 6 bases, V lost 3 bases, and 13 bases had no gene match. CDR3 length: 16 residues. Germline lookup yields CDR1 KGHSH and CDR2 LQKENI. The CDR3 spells CASSPRNRGGADGYTF. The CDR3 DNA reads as TGTGCCAGCTCACCTAGAAACAGGGGAGGAGCGGATGGCTACACCTTC.

Here the CDR3 DNA reads TGCGCCAGCACTCTCGGGGGGATCCGAGAGACCCAGTACTTC. Translation: CASTLGGIRETQYF. The rearrangement uses TRBV5-1 and TRBJ2-5; TRBD2 agrees at 7 bases. The CDR3 spans 14 residues. The germline V gene has CDR1 SGHRS and CDR2 YFSETQ. V lost 6 bases, J lost 4 bases, and 9 bases stayed unmatched.

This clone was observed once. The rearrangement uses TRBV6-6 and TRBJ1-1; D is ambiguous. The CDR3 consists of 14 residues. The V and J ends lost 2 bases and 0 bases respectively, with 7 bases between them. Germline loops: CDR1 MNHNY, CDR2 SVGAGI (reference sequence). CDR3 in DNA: TGTGCCAGCAGTTACCAGCTAATGAACACTGAAGCTTTCTTT. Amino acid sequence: CASSYQLMNTEAFF.

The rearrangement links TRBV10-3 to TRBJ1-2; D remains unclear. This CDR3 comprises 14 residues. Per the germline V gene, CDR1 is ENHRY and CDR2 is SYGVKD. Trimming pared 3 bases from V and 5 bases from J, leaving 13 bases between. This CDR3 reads CAISDRISSYGYTF. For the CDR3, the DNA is TGTGCCATCAGTGACAGGATCAGTTCTTATGGCTACACCTTC.

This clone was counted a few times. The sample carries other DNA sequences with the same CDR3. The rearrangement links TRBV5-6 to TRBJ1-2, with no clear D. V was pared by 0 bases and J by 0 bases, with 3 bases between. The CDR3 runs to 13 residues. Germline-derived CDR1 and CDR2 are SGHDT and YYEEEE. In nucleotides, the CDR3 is TGTGCCAGCAGCTTGGGCACTAACTATGGCTACACCTTC. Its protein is CASSLGTNYGYTF.

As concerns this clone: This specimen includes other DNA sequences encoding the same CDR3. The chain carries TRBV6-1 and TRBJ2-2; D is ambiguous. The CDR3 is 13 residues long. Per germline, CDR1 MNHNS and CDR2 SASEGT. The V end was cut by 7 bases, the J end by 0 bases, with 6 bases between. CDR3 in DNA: TGTGCCAGCACCAGAACGAACACCGGGGAGCTGTTTTTT. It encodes CASTRTNTGELFF.

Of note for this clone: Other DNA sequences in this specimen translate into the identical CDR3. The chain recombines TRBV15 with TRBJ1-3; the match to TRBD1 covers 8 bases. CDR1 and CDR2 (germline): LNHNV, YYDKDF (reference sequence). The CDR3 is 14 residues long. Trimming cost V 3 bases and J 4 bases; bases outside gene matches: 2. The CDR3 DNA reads TGTGCCACCAGCAGGACAGGGGCCGGAAACACCATATATTTT. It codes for CATSRTGAGNTIYF.

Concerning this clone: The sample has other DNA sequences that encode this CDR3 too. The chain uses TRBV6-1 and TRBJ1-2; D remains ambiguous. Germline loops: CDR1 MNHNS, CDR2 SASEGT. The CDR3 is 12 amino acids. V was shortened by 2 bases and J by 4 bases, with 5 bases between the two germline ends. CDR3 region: CASSEPIYGYTF. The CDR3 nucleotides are TGTGCCAGCAGTGAACCGATCTATGGCTACACCTTC.

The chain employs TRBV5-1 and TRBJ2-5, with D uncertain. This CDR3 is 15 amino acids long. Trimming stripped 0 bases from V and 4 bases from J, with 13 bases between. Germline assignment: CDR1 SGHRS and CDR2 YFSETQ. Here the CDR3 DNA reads TGCGCCAGCAGCTTGGTTCCACAATTCGGAGAGACCCAGTACTTC. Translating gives CASSLVPQFGETQYF.

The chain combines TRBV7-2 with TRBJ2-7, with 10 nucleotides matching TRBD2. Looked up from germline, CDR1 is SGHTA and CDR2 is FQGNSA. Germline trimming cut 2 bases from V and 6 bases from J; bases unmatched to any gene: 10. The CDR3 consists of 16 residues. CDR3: CASSLRWASGGPEQYF. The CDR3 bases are TGTGCCAGCAGCTTACGATGGGCTAGCGGGGGCCCCGAGCAGTACTTC.

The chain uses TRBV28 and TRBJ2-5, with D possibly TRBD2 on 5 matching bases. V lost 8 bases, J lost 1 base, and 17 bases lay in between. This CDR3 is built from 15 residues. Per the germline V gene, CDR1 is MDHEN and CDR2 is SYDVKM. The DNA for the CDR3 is TGTGCCAGCGAGGGTGGAGGAGGAGGCCAAGAGACCCAGTACTTC. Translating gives CASEGGGGGQETQYF.

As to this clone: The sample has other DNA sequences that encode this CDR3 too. CDR3 sequence reads: CASSLANYGYTF. CDR3 sequence (DNA): TGTGCCAGCAGCTTAGCAAACTATGGCTACACCTTC. The chain couples TRBV7-9 to TRBJ1-2; no firm D call. Germline V CDR1 and CDR2: SEHNR, FQNEAQ (reference sequence). V dropped 0 bases and J dropped 2 bases, with 1 base sitting between them. The CDR3 has 12 residues. The full variable domain, completed using reference TRBV7-9 and TRBJ1-2, is DTGVSQNPRHKITKRGQNVTFRCDPISEHNRLYWYRQTLGQGPEFLTYFQNEAQLEKSRLLSDRFSAERPKGSFSTLEIQRTEQGDSAMYLCASSLANYGYTFGSGTRLTVV.

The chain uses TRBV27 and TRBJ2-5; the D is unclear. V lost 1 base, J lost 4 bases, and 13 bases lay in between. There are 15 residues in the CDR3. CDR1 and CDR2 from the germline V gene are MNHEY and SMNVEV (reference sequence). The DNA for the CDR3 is TGTGCCAGCAGTTTATTCCGGACCGAATTAGAGACCCAGTACTTC. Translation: CASSLFRTELETQYF.

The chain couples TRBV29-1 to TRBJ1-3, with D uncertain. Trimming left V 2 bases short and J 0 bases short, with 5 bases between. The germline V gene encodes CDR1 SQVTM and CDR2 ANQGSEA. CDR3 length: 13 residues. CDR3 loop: CSVEKLSGNTIYF. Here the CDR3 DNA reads TGCAGCGTTGAAAAGCTCTCTGGAAACACCATATATTTT.

The CDR3 region is CASSLELAGGYNEQFF. DNA of the CDR3: TGTGCCAGCAGCTTGGAACTAGCGGGGGGCTACAATGAGCAGTTCTTC. The chain links TRBV7-2 to TRBJ2-1; 12 bases are a match to TRBD2. Germline CDR1 is SGHTA and CDR2 is FQGNSA. V lost 3 bases to trimming and J lost 3 bases; unmatched junction nucleotides: 3. This CDR3 contains 16 residues.

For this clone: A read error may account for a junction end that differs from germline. The DNA of the CDR3 is TGTACCAGCAGTCTGGGACTCTTGAACACTGAAGCTTTCTTT. It encodes CTSSLGLLNTEAFF. The chain carries TRBV6-5 and TRBJ1-1; a weak D match, TRBD1 (5 bases). The germline gives CDR1 MNHEY, CDR2 SVGAGI. This CDR3 is 14 amino acids long.

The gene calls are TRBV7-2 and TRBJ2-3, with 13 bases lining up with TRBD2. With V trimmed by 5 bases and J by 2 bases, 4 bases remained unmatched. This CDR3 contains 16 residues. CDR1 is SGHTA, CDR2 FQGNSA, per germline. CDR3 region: CASSKGLAGYTDTQYF. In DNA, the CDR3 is TGTGCCAGCAGCAAGGGACTAGCGGGGTACACAGATACGCAGTATTTT.

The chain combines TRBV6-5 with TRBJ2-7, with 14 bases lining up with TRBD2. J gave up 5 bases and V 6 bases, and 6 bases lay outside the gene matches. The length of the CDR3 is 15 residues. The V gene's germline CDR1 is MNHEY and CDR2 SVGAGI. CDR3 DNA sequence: TGTGCCAGCAGGGGGACTAGCGGGAGCTTCAACGAGCAGTACTTC. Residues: CASRGTSGSFNEQYF.

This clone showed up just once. The CDR3: CASSPGRGQETQYF. CDR3 coding DNA: TGTGCCAGCAGCCCCGGGCGGGGGCAAGAGACCCAGTACTTC. The rearrangement links TRBV7-2 to TRBJ2-5; TRBD2 aligns across 7 bases. Germline V gives CDR1 SGHTA, CDR2 FQGNSA. This CDR3 spans 14 amino acids. V was clipped by 5 bases and J by 2 bases; unmatched bases: 5.

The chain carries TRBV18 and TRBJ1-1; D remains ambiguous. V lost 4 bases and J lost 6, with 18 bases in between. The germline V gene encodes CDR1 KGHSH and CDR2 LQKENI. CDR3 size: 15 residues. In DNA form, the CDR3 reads TGTGCCAGCTCACTTCCGGGCCCCCATCCCGCTGAAGCTTTCTTT. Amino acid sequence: CASSLPGPHPAEAFF.

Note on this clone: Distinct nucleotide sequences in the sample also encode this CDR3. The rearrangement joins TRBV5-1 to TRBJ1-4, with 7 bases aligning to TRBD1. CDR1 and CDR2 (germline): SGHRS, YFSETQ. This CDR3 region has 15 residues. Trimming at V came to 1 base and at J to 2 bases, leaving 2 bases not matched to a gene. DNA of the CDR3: TGCGCCAGCAGCTTGACAGGGGCTACTAATGAAAAACTGTTTTTT. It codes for CASSLTGATNEKLFF.

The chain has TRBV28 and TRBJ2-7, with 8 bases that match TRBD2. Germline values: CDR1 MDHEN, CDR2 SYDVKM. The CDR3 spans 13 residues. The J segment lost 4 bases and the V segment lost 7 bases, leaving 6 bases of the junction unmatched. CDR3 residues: CASTRGARYEQYF. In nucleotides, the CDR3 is TGTGCCAGCACGCGGGGGGCCAGGTACGAGCAGTACTTC.

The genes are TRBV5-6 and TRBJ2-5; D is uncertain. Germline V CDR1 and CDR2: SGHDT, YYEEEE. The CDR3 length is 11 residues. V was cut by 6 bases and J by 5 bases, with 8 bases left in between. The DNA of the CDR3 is TGTGCCAGCAACCTAGGGGAGACCCAGTACTTC. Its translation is CASNLGETQYF.

The CDR3 spells CASSRIAGAGELFF. CDR3 nucleotide sequence: TGCGCCAGCAGTCGGATAGCGGGAGCCGGGGAGCTGTTTTTT. The rearrangement joins TRBV5-1 to TRBJ2-2; 9 bases are a match to TRBD2. J was trimmed by 6 bases and V by 5 bases; bases with no gene match: 5. CDR3 length: 14 residues. Germline values: CDR1 SGHRS, CDR2 YFSETQ.